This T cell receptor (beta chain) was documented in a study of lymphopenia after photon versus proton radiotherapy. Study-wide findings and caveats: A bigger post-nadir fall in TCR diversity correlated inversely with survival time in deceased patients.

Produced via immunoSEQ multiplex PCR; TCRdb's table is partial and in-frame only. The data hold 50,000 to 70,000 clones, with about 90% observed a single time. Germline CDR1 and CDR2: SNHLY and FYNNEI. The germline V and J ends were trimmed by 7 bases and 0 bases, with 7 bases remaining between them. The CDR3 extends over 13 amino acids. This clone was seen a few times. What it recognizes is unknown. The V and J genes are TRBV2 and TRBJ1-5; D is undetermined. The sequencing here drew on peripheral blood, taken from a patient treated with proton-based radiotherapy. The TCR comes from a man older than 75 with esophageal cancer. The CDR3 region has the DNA TGTGCCAGCAAGGGATATAGCAATCAGCCCCAGCATTTT. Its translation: CASKGYSNQPQHF.